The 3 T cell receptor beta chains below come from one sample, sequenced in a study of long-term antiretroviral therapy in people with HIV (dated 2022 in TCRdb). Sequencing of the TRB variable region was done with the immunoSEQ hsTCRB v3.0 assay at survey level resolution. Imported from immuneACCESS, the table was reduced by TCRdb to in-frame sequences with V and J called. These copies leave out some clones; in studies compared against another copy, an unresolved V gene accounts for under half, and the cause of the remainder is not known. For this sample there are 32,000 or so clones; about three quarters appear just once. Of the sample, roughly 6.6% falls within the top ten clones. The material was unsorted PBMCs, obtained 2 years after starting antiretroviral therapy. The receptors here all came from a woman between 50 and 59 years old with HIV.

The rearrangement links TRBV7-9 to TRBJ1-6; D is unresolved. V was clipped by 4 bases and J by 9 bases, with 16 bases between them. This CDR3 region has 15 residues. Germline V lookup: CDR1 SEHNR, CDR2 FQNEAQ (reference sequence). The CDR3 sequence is CASSSADFRSSPLHF. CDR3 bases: TGTGCCAGCAGCTCAGCCGATTTTAGGAGTTCACCCCTCCACTTT.

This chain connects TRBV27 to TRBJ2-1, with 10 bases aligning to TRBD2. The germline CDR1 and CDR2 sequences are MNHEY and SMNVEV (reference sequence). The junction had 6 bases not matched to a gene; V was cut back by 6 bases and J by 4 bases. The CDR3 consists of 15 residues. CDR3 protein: CASSLSGGSYNEQFF. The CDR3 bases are TGTGCCAGCAGCCTTAGCGGGGGGTCATACAATGAGCAGTTCTTC.

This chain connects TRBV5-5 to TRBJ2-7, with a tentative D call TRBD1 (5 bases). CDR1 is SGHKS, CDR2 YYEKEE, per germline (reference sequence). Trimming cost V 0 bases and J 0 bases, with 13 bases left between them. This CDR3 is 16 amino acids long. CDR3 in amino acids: CASSLALGEGSYEQYF. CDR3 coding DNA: TGTGCCAGCAGCTTGGCCTTAGGGGAAGGCTCCTACGAGCAGTACTTC.